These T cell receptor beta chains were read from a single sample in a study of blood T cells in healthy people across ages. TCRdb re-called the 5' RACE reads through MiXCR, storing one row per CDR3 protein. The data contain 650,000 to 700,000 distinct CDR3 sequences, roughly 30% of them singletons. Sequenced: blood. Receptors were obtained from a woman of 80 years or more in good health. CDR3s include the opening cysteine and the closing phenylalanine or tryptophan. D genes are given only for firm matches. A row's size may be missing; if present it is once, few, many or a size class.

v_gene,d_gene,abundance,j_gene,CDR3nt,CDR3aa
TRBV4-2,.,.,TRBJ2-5,TGTGCCAGCAGCCAAGACCAGGTCTTCAATGAGCAGTACTTC,CASSQDQVFNEQYF
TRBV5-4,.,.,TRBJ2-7,TGTACCAGCAGCTTGGGGGAAGACTACGAGCAGTACTTC,CTSSLGEDYEQYF
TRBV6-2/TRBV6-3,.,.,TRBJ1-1,TGTGCCAGCATTCGGACAGCCCGGAACACTGAAGCTTTCTTT,CASIRTARNTEAFF
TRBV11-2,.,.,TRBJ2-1,TGTGCCAGCAGGTCGGGACTCGACTTCTCCTACAATGAGCAGTTCTTC,CASRSGLDFSYNEQFF
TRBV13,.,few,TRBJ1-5,TGTGCCAGCAGCCGCGGAAGGGGCGCAAATCAGCCCCAGCATTTT,CASSRGRGANQPQHF
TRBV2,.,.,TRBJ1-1,TGTGCCAGCAGTGAAGAGGCGGGGAACACTGAAGCTTTCTTT,CASSEEAGNTEAFF
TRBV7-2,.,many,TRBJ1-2,TGTGCCAGCACTAGTCCCCCCAGCTATGGCTACACCTTC,CASTSPPSYGYTF
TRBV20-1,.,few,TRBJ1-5,TGCAGTGCTACCCCAGGGAGTAGCAATCAGCCCCAGCATTTT,CSATPGSSNQPQHF
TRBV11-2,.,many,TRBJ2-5,TGTGCCAGCAGCCCCTTGGTATACCAAGAGACCCAGTACTTC,CASSPLVYQETQYF
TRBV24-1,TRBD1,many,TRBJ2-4,TGTGCCACCAGTGATCCGACAGGGGAAGCCAAAAACATTCAGTACTTC,CATSDPTGEAKNIQYF
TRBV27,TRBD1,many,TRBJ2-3,TGTGCCAGCAGTTCTTTGGGACAGGGGGCAATAGATACGCAGTATTTT,CASSSLGQGAIDTQYF
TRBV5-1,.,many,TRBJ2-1,TGCGCCAGCAGCTTGGCCGGTCAGGGGATCGATGAGCAGTTCTTC,CASSLAGQGIDEQFF
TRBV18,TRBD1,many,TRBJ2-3,TGTGCCAGCTCACCATCGGACAGGGGCGGCGATACGCAGTATTTT,CASSPSDRGGDTQYF
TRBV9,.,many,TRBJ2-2,TGTGCCAGCAGCGTAGGGGGGCAGGGGACCGGGGAGCTGTTTTTT,CASSVGGQGTGELFF
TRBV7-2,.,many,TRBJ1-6,TGTGCCAGCAGCCCCTCGGGGTCGGTGAATTCACCCCTCCACTTT,CASSPSGSVNSPLHF
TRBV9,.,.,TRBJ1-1,TGTGCCAGCAGCGTAGAGGAGGGAACTGAAGCTTTCTTT,CASSVEEGTEAFF
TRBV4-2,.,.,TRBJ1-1,TGTGCCAGCAGCCTATCCCGGGCGAACACTGAAGCTTTCTTT,CASSLSRANTEAFF
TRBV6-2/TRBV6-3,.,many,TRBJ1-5,TGTGCCAGCAGTTACGGGGCTCGCCAGCCCCAGCATTTT,CASSYGARQPQHF
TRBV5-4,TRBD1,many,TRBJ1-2,TGTGCCAGCAGCCAGGGACAGAACCCCGGCTACACCTTC,CASSQGQNPGYTF
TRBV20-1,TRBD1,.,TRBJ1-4,TGCAGTGCTAGACCCGGGACAGGGATAACTAATGAAAAACTGTTTTTT,CSARPGTGITNEKLFF
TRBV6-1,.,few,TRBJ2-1,TGTGCCAGCACGCTCGAAAACAGATTTTCGGGCAATGAGCAGTTCTTC,CASTLENRFSGNEQFF
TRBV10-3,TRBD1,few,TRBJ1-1,TGTGCCCTCTGGACAGGGGACCTGAACACTGAAGCTTTCTTT,CALWTGDLNTEAFF
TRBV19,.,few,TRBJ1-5,TGTGCCAGTAGTATAAGGATGAATCAGCCCCAGCATTTT,CASSIRMNQPQHF
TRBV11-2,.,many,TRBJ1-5,TGTGCCAGCAGCAAAACAGGGAATAGCAATCAGCCCCAGCATTTT,CASSKTGNSNQPQHF
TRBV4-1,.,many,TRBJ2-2,TGCGCCAGCAGCCAACGCAGTTTGGGGGCGAACACCGGGGAGCTGTTTTTT,CASSQRSLGANTGELFF
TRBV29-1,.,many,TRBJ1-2,TGCAGCGTTGTGCTTGCGGGGGCAACTAACTATGGCTACACCTTC,CSVVLAGATNYGYTF
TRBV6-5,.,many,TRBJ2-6,TGTGCCAGCACCATACAGGGAATTACTGGGGCCAACGTCCTGACTTTC,CASTIQGITGANVLTF
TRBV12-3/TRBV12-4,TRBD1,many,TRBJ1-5,TGTGCCAGCAGCGTTGGGGGACAGATTTTTAGCAATCAGCCCCAGCATTTT,CASSVGGQIFSNQPQHF
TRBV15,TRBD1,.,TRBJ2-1,TGTGCCACCAGCTCGCGGACAGGCCACAATGAGCAGTTCTTC,CATSSRTGHNEQFF
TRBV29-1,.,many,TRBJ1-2,TGCAGCGTTGAGGGGGCGACCTATGGCTACACCTTC,CSVEGATYGYTF
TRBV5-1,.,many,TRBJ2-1,TGCGCCAGCAGCCCTATCCGCGGGGTTTACAATGAGCAGTTCTTC,CASSPIRGVYNEQFF
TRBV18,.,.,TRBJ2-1,TGTGCCAGCTCACCACTCTTCCGGGACAAAGACTACAATGAGCAGTTCTTC,CASSPLFRDKDYNEQFF
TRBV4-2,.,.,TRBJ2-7,TGTGCCAGCAGCCATCTATCGAGACAGGTTACCTACGAGCAGTACTTC,CASSHLSRQVTYEQYF
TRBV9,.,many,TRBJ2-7,TGTGCCAGCAGCGTCGGATCAGGGGCTCTTTACGAGCAGTACTTC,CASSVGSGALYEQYF
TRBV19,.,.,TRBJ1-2,TGTGCCAGTAGCCATCCTCCCGGGACTAACTATGGCTACACCTTC,CASSHPPGTNYGYTF
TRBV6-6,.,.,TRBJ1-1,TGTGCCAGCAGTACCCCAGGATACTCTGAAGCTTTCTTT,CASSTPGYSEAFF
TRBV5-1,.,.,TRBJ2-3,TGCGCCAGCAGCTTGGAAGCCGCTTCGGCCACAGATACGCAGTATTTT,CASSLEAASATDTQYF
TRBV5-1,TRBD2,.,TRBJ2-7,TGCGCCAGCAGCTTGTACCCGGGAGGAACCTACGAGCAGTACTTC,CASSLYPGGTYEQYF
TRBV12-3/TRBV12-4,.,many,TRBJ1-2,TGTGCCAGCAGTCTCTCGGGGCCCTCTTATGGCTACACCTTC,CASSLSGPSYGYTF
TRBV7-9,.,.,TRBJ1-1,TGTGCCAGCAGCTTAGGGAGGCCGGGCGGAGGCACTGAAGCTTTCTTT,CASSLGRPGGGTEAFF
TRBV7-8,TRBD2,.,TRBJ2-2,TGTGCCAGCAGCTCCTGGACTAGCGGGATATACACCGGGGAGCTGTTTTTT,CASSSWTSGIYTGELFF
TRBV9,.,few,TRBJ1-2,TGTGCCAGCAGCGTACTCCGGGGGGGGAACTATGGCTACACCTTC,CASSVLRGGNYGYTF